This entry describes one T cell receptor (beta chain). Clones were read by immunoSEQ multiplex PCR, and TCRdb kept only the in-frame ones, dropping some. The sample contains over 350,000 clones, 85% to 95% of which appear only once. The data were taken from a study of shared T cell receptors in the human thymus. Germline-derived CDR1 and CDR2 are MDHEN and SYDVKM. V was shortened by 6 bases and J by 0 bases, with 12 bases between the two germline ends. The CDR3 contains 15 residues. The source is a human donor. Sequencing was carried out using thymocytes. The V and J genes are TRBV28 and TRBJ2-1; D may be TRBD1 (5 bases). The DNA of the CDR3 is TGTGCCAGCAGCCCTAGGGGAAGCTCCTACAATGAGCAGTTCTTC. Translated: CASSPRGSSYNEQFF.